The 17 T cell receptor beta chains below all came from one sample that was sequenced in a study of blood T cell repertoires in COVID-19. The method was immunoSEQ multiplex PCR; TCRdb's version includes in-frame clones alone and lacks a portion of them. Of approximately 75,000 clones listed, around two thirds were seen once; the top ten hold around 2.6%. The sample was peripheral blood. Receptors originate from a human donor with acute or convalescent COVID-19. The donor label of this sample is uncertain.

This chain connects TRBV20-1 to TRBJ2-2; D gene ambiguous. The CDR3 is 14 residues long. The ends were cut back, 3 bases at V and 2 bases at J, with 10 bases in the middle. Germline V gene lookup returns CDR1 DFQATT and CDR2 SNEGSKA (reference sequence). The CDR3 loop is CSASPTQNTGELFF. The DNA for the CDR3 is TGCAGTGCTAGTCCTACCCAAAACACCGGGGAGCTGTTTTTT.

This clone has just a few counts. The chain couples TRBV13 to TRBJ2-4; 7 bases are shared with TRBD2. The V and J ends lost 7 bases and 1 base, in that order; junction bases with no gene match: 1. The CDR3 is made up of 13 amino acids. Germline V gene sequence: CDR1 PRHDT, CDR2 FYEKMQ (reference sequence). The CDR3 DNA sequence: TGTGCCAGCACGCGGGGGGCCAAAAACATTCAGTACTTC. This gives the protein CASTRGAKNIQYF.

The V and J genes are TRBV6-5 and TRBJ1-5; D is unclear. The V gene lost 2 bases and the J gene lost 14 bases, with 13 bases spanning the gap. CDR1 MNHEY and CDR2 SVGAGI come from the germline V gene. The CDR3 runs to 12 residues. CDR3 nucleotides: TGTGCCAGCAGTTACCGGGATCAGCCAGAGCATTTT. This sequence encodes CASSYRDQPEHF.

The chain joins TRBV7-9 to TRBJ2-1; 11 bases map to TRBD2. Germline values: CDR1 SEHNR, CDR2 FQNEAQ (reference sequence). V lost 4 bases to trimming and J lost 13 bases; unmatched junction nucleotides: 9. This CDR3 comprises 14 residues. The CDR3 protein is CASSSSGGSPIQFF. The DNA of the CDR3 is TGTGCCAGCAGCTCTAGCGGGGGGAGCCCCATCCAGTTCTTC.

This rearrangement joins TRBV5-5 to TRBJ1-1; D gene ambiguous. From germline, CDR1 is SGHKS and CDR2 YYEKEE (reference sequence). The CDR3 covers 14 residues. The germline V and J ends were trimmed by 4 bases and 3 bases, with 13 bases remaining between them. The CDR3 DNA sequence: TGTGCCAGCAGCACGACTCCCGCTCACACTGAAGCTTTCTTT. Protein product: CASSTTPAHTEAFF.

The genes are TRBV7-9 and TRBJ1-5, with a weak D call TRBD1 (5 bases). The V gene's germline CDR1 is SEHNR and CDR2 FQNEAQ (reference sequence). The CDR3 loop spans 14 amino acids. The V end lost 4 bases, the J end lost 2 bases, and 9 bases lay between the germline ends. The CDR3 sequence is CASSYGQGNQPQHF. The DNA for the CDR3 is TGTGCCAGCAGCTACGGACAAGGCAATCAGCCCCAGCATTTT.

This clone was found many times. CDR3 sequence (DNA): TGTGCCAGCAGCGTAGGGGCCCAAGAGACCCAGTACTTC. Its translation: CASSVGAQETQYF. The chain employs TRBV9 and TRBJ2-5; D is uncertain. The CDR3 spans 13 residues. Trimming removed 0 bases at V and 1 base at J, with 4 bases between. The germline gives CDR1 SGDLS, CDR2 YYNGEE.

The chain carries TRBV6-5 and TRBJ1-4, with a possible D match to TRBD1 (5 bases). V lost 2 bases and J 4 bases, leaving 8 bases between the germline ends. Per germline, CDR1 MNHEY and CDR2 SVGAGI. This CDR3 region has 14 residues. CDR3 nucleotides: TGTGCCAGCAGTTACGCAGGACATAATGAAAAACTGTTTTTT. Translation: CASSYAGHNEKLFF.

This chain joins TRBV28 and TRBJ2-1; 14 positions match TRBD2. Germline values: CDR1 MDHEN, CDR2 SYDVKM. CDR3 size: 15 residues. The V segment lost 5 bases and the J segment 8 bases; nucleotides outside the gene matches: 5. In nucleotides, the CDR3 is TGTGCCAGCAGTCCGGGACTAGCGGGGGTCTATGAGCAGTTCTTC. Translating it yields CASSPGLAGVYEQFF.

V usage is TRBV5-6 and J usage is TRBJ2-7; maybe TRBD2 (5 bases). The germline gives CDR1 SGHDT, CDR2 YYEEEE. This CDR3 is built from 12 residues. Trimming stripped 4 bases from V and 7 bases from J, with 12 bases between. The CDR3 DNA follows: TGTGCCAGCAGCCTAGGGTCGGGAGAGCAGTACTTC. This gives the protein CASSLGSGEQYF.

The gene calls are TRBV19 and TRBJ2-2; perhaps TRBD1 as D (5 bases). This CDR3 is 14 amino acids long. In germline, CDR1 is LNHDA, CDR2 SQIVND (reference sequence). Trimming removed 6 bases from V and 6 bases from J, with 14 bases in between. The CDR3 DNA reads TGTGCCAGTAGGAAGGATGGACAAGCCGGGGAGCTGTTTTTT. Translating it yields CASRKDGQAGELFF.

This chain connects TRBV7-9 to TRBJ1-1, with a possible D match to TRBD1 (5 bases). This CDR3 contains 14 residues. Trimming stripped 5 bases from V and 1 base from J, with 11 bases between. Germline CDR1 is SEHNR and CDR2 is FQNEAQ (reference sequence). This CDR3 reads CASSIRTTNTEAFF. The CDR3 DNA is TGTGCCAGCAGCATTAGGACAACGAACACTGAAGCTTTCTTT.

V usage is TRBV7-2 and J usage is TRBJ1-4; D not certain. The CDR3 length is 15 residues. V lost 6 bases to trimming and J lost 3 bases, with 14 bases between them. Germline-derived CDR1 and CDR2 are SGHTA and FQGNSA. CDR3 region: CASSAVGRSNEKLFF. Written as DNA, the CDR3 is TGTGCCAGCAGTGCAGTGGGGAGGTCTAATGAAAAACTGTTTTTT. Full variable domain (missing parts from reference TRBV7-2 and TRBJ1-4): GAGVSQSPSNKVTEKGKDVELRCDPISGHTALYWYRQSLGQGLEFLIYFQGNSAPDKSGLPSDRFSAERTGGSVSTLTIQRTQQEDSAVYLCASSAVGRSNEKLFFGSGTQLSVL.

The V gene is TRBV24-1, the J gene TRBJ1-1, with 7 bases aligning to TRBD1. V dropped 6 bases and J dropped 11; count of bases not matched to a gene: 29. This CDR3 contains 19 residues. CDR1 is KGHDR, CDR2 SFDVKD, per germline. DNA for the CDR3: TGTGCCACCAGTAAGTCCCCCGGTAACCGGGACAGTCGCGTGGGAAGGGCTTTCTTT. Translation gives CATSKSPGNRDSRVGRAFF.

The rearrangement links TRBV10-3 to TRBJ2-1; 9 bases fit TRBD2. The CDR3 has 14 residues. The ends lost 4 bases at V and 5 bases at J; junction bases unmatched: 3. CDR1 and CDR2 from the germline V gene are ENHRY and SYGVKD. The CDR3 loop reads CAISGGLANNEQFF. The CDR3 DNA sequence: TGTGCCATCAGTGGCGGACTAGCGAACAATGAGCAGTTCTTC.

The J gene is TRBJ1-5, the V gene TRBV7-3, with TRBD1 identical over 9 bases. The CDR3 is 13 residues long. V lost 5 bases to trimming and J lost 7 bases; unmatched junction nucleotides: 3. Germline V gene sequence: CDR1 SGHTA, CDR2 FQGTGA. The CDR3 DNA reads as TGTGCCAGCAGCCCTACAGGGGGCCAGCCCCAGCATTTT. Its protein product is CASSPTGGQPQHF.

The chain carries TRBV19 and TRBJ1-5, with 12 bases aligning to TRBD1. This CDR3 contains 15 residues. The germline V gene encodes CDR1 LNHDA and CDR2 SQIVND (reference sequence). V lost 9 bases to trimming and J lost 6 bases; unmatched junction nucleotides: 9. In DNA, the CDR3 is TGTGCCAGCAGCACCGGGACAGGGGGCGGTCAGCCCCAGCATTTT. Protein product: CASSTGTGGGQPQHF.